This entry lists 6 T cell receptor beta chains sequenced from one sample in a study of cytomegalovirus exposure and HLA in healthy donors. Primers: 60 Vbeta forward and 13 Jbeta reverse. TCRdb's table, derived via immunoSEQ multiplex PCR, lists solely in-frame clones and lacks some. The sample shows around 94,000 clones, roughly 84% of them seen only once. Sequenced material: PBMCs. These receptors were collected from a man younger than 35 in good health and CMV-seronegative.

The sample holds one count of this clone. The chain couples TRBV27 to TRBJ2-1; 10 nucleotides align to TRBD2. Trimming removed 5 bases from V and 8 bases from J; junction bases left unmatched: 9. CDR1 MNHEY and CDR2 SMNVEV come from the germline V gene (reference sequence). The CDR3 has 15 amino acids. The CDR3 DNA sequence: TGTGCCAGCAGTCTCCTAGCGGGAGTTCGGTATGAGCAGTTCTTC. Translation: CASSLLAGVRYEQFF.

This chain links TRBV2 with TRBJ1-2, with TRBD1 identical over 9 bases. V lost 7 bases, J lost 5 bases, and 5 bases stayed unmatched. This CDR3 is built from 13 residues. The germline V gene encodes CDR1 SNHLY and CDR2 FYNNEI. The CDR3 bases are TGTGCCAGCACCGACAGGGGGAGTTATGGCTACACCTTC. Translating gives CASTDRGSYGYTF.

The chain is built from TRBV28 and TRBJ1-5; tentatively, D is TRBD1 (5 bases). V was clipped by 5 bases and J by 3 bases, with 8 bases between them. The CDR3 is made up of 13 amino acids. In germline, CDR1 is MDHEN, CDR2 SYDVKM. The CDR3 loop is CASSQGINQPQHF. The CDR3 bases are TGTGCCAGCAGTCAGGGAATCAATCAGCCCCAGCATTTT.

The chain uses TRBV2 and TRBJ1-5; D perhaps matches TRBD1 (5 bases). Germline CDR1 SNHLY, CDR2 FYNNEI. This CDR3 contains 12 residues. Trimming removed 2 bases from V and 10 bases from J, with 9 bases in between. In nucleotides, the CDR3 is TGTGCCAGCAGTGAACAGGGTCTTCCCCAGCATTTT. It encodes CASSEQGLPQHF. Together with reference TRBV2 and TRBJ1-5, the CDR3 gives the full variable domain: EPEVTQTPSHQVTQMGQEVILRCVPISNHLYFYWYRQILGQKVEFLVSFYNNEISEKSEIFDDQFSVERPDGSNFTLKIRSTKLEDSAMYFCASSEQGLPQHFGDGTRLSIL.

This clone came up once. CDR3 loop: CASSAQQYEQYF. CDR3 nucleotides: TGTGCCAGCAGCGCCCAACAGTACGAGCAGTACTTC. This chain links TRBV7-9 with TRBJ2-7; D is unclear. The CDR3 contains 12 residues. Trimming took 5 bases from V and 4 from J, leaving 9 bases between them. Per germline, CDR1 SEHNR and CDR2 FQNEAQ (reference sequence).

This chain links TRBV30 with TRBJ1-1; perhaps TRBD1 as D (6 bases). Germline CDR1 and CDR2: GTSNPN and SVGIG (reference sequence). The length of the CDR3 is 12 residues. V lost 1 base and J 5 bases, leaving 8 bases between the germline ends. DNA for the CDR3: TGTGCCTGGAGTGAGGGGGTGACTGAAGCTTTCTTT. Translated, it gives CAWSEGVTEAFF.